This is a list of T cell receptor beta chains from one sample in a study of blood T cells in healthy people across ages. MiXCR was run by TCRdb on the 5' RACE reads, yielding one entry per CDR3 protein. The sample includes approximately 400,000 distinct CDR3 sequences, 45% to 65% seen only once; the top ten take about 54%. Material: blood. All receptors derive from a man aged 55-75 years in good health. CDR3s include the opening cysteine and the closing phenylalanine or tryptophan. The D gene is left open where the match is weak. Some rows mark clone size as missing; the rest say once, few, many or name a class of expanded clone.

d_call: .
v_call: TRBV3-1
j_call: TRBJ1-2
clone_size: .
cdr3_nt: TGTGCCAGCAGCCACCGGCGGAACTATGGCTACACCTTC
cdr3_aa: CASSHRRNYGYTF

d_call: .
v_call: TRBV28
j_call: TRBJ2-7
clone_size: .
cdr3_nt: TGTGCCAGCAGTTTAACCAGGGATACCTACGAGCAGTACTTC
cdr3_aa: CASSLTRDTYEQYF

d_call: .
v_call: TRBV9
j_call: TRBJ2-3
clone_size: .
cdr3_nt: TGTGCCAGCAGCGTTGGGGTGTCCGAGACAGATACGCAGTATTTT
cdr3_aa: CASSVGVSETDTQYF

d_call: .
v_call: TRBV29-1
j_call: TRBJ2-5
clone_size: .
cdr3_nt: TGCAGCGGGGGGGGGCTCCAAGAGACCCAGTACTTC
cdr3_aa: CSGGGLQETQYF

d_call: .
v_call: TRBV20-1
j_call: TRBJ2-5
clone_size: .
cdr3_nt: TGCAGTGCTAGTGGGGGTTGGCGGGGACAAGAGACCCAGTACTTC
cdr3_aa: CSASGGWRGQETQYF

d_call: TRBD1
v_call: TRBV3-1
j_call: TRBJ2-1
clone_size: .
cdr3_nt: TGTGCCAGCAGCCGGGGACAGGGCATAACCTACAATGAGCAGTTCTTC
cdr3_aa: CASSRGQGITYNEQFF

d_call: .
v_call: TRBV4-1
j_call: TRBJ1-2
clone_size: .
cdr3_nt: TGCGCCAGCAGCCTGCAAGGTGGGGGTACAGACTATAGCTACACCTTC
cdr3_aa: CASSLQGGGTDYSYTF

d_call: TRBD2
v_call: TRBV7-3
j_call: TRBJ2-1
clone_size: .
cdr3_nt: TGTGCCAGCAGCCCTACTAGCGGGGGTTACAATGAGCGGTTCTTC
cdr3_aa: CASSPTSGGYNERFF

d_call: .
v_call: TRBV5-1
j_call: TRBJ2-3
clone_size: few
cdr3_nt: TGCGCCAGCAGCTTGGAGGCTAGAGGAGATACGCAGTATTTT
cdr3_aa: CASSLEARGDTQYF

d_call: .
v_call: TRBV2
j_call: TRBJ2-7
clone_size: .
cdr3_nt: TGTGCCAGCAGTGAAGCGGTCGGGGGCGAGCAGTACTTC
cdr3_aa: CASSEAVGGEQYF

d_call: .
v_call: TRBV14
j_call: TRBJ2-3
clone_size: few
cdr3_nt: TGTGCCAGCAGCCAATATCGGGGCGACACAGATACGCAGTATTTT
cdr3_aa: CASSQYRGDTDTQYF

d_call: TRBD2
v_call: TRBV3-1
j_call: TRBJ2-3
clone_size: .
cdr3_nt: TGTGCCAGCAGCCAAGAAACTAGCGGGCTCCCCAGGACGCAGTATTTT
cdr3_aa: CASSQETSGLPRTQYF

d_call: .
v_call: TRBV28
j_call: TRBJ1-2
clone_size: many
cdr3_nt: TGTGCCAGCAGTTTAAAACTTGGTGGCTACACCTTC
cdr3_aa: CASSLKLGGYTF

d_call: .
v_call: TRBV5-5
j_call: TRBJ2-7
clone_size: .
cdr3_nt: TGTGCCAGCAGCCGCTCTTCCGGGTCTTCCTCCTACGAGCAGTACTTC
cdr3_aa: CASSRSSGSSSYEQYF

d_call: .
v_call: TRBV3-1
j_call: TRBJ2-3
clone_size: few
cdr3_nt: TGTGCCAGCAGCCAAGTAGTTTCAGATACGCAGTATTTT
cdr3_aa: CASSQVVSDTQYF

d_call: .
v_call: TRBV5-4
j_call: TRBJ2-1
clone_size: .
cdr3_nt: TGTGCCAGCAGCTCCGCAAGCGGGCGCTCCTACAATGAGCAGTTCTTC
cdr3_aa: CASSSASGRSYNEQFF

d_call: .
v_call: TRBV7-2
j_call: TRBJ2-3
clone_size: .
cdr3_nt: TGTGCCAGCAGCCCACTAGAGAACGCCACAGATACGCAGTATTTT
cdr3_aa: CASSPLENATDTQYF

d_call: .
v_call: TRBV3-1
j_call: TRBJ1-6
clone_size: .
cdr3_nt: TGTGCCAGCAGCCCAGCAGGGACGGGCTCACCCCTCCACTTT
cdr3_aa: CASSPAGTGSPLHF

d_call: .
v_call: TRBV10-1
j_call: TRBJ2-7
clone_size: few
cdr3_nt: TGCGCCAGCAGTGAGGTGTCCTACGAGCAGTACTTC
cdr3_aa: CASSEVSYEQYF

d_call: .
v_call: TRBV6-5
j_call: TRBJ1-1
clone_size: many
cdr3_nt: TGTGCCAGCAGTTACTCCATAGGGGCCGGGGGCACTGAAGCTTTCTTT
cdr3_aa: CASSYSIGAGGTEAFF

d_call: TRBD2
v_call: TRBV18
j_call: TRBJ2-4
clone_size: few
cdr3_nt: TGTGCCAGCTCACCACGGACTAGCGGGAGCGGGGCCAAAAACATTCAGTACTTC
cdr3_aa: CASSPRTSGSGAKNIQYF

d_call: TRBD2
v_call: TRBV20-1
j_call: TRBJ2-1
clone_size: .
cdr3_nt: TGCAGTGCTAGAGATCTAGCGGGTCACTACAATGAGCAGTTCTTC
cdr3_aa: CSARDLAGHYNEQFF

d_call: TRBD1
v_call: TRBV4-3
j_call: TRBJ2-1
clone_size: .
cdr3_nt: TGCGCCAGCAGCCCCGGGAACAGGGGACCCTACAATGAGCAGTTCTTC
cdr3_aa: CASSPGNRGPYNEQFF

d_call: .
v_call: TRBV30
j_call: TRBJ2-7
clone_size: .
cdr3_nt: TGTGCCTGGAGTGTACAAAGGGTCCCCTACGAGCAGTACTTC
cdr3_aa: CAWSVQRVPYEQYF

d_call: .
v_call: TRBV11-2
j_call: TRBJ2-7
clone_size: .
cdr3_nt: TGTGCCAGCAGCTTAGCGGCCAGGGCCCACGAGCAGTACTTC
cdr3_aa: CASSLAARAHEQYF

d_call: TRBD1
v_call: TRBV5-1
j_call: TRBJ2-1
clone_size: .
cdr3_nt: TGCGCCAGCAGCCCGACGACAGGGGGAAGCTACAATGAGCAGTTCTTC
cdr3_aa: CASSPTTGGSYNEQFF

d_call: .
v_call: TRBV29-1
j_call: TRBJ1-3
clone_size: .
cdr3_nt: TGCAGCGTCCAGACGGGGCAGGGAGGTGGAAACACCATATATTTT
cdr3_aa: CSVQTGQGGGNTIYF

d_call: .
v_call: TRBV28
j_call: TRBJ1-5
clone_size: many
cdr3_nt: TGTGCCAGCAGTGGTGGTATTCAGCCCCAGCATTTT
cdr3_aa: CASSGGIQPQHF

d_call: TRBD1
v_call: TRBV15
j_call: TRBJ2-7
clone_size: few
cdr3_nt: TGTGCCACCAGCAGACAGGTAAACGCAGGGGGCTCCTACGAGCAGTACTTC
cdr3_aa: CATSRQVNAGGSYEQYF

d_call: .
v_call: TRBV7-2
j_call: TRBJ2-7
clone_size: many
cdr3_nt: TGTGCCAGCAGTTCGGCAACCGGGTCCTACGAGCAGTACTTC
cdr3_aa: CASSSATGSYEQYF

d_call: .
v_call: TRBV20-1
j_call: TRBJ2-1
clone_size: .
cdr3_nt: TGCAGTGCTAGAGATCCAGCGATAAGCTCCTACGAGCAGTTCTTC
cdr3_aa: CSARDPAISSYEQFF

d_call: .
v_call: TRBV2
j_call: TRBJ1-2
clone_size: many
cdr3_nt: TGTGCCAGCAGTGAATCACGCTATGGCTACACCTTC
cdr3_aa: CASSESRYGYTF

d_call: .
v_call: TRBV10-2
j_call: TRBJ2-1
clone_size: few
cdr3_nt: TGCGCCAGCAAGCCGAGCTCCTACAATGAGCAGTTCTTC
cdr3_aa: CASKPSSYNEQFF

d_call: TRBD2
v_call: TRBV4-2
j_call: TRBJ2-3
clone_size: .
cdr3_nt: TGTGCCAGCAGCCAGCGGTCTAGCGGGCGATACACAGATACGCAGTATTTT
cdr3_aa: CASSQRSSGRYTDTQYF

d_call: TRBD2
v_call: TRBV20-1
j_call: TRBJ2-5
clone_size: many
cdr3_nt: TGCAGTGCTAGAGATCAGGAGAGCGGGGGGGCTTACCAAGAGACCCAGTACTTC
cdr3_aa: CSARDQESGGAYQETQYF

d_call: .
v_call: TRBV20-1
j_call: TRBJ2-3
clone_size: .
cdr3_nt: TGCAGTGCGCGACTGCTAGCGACCACAGATACGCAGTATTTT
cdr3_aa: CSARLLATTDTQYF

d_call: .
v_call: TRBV18
j_call: TRBJ2-5
clone_size: many
cdr3_nt: TGTGCCAGCATGGACTCAATCCAAGAGACCCAGTACTTC
cdr3_aa: CASMDSIQETQYF

d_call: TRBD2
v_call: TRBV9
j_call: TRBJ2-3
clone_size: .
cdr3_nt: TGTGCCAGCAGCCGGATTAGCGGGGCCGCCACAGATACGCAGTATTTT
cdr3_aa: CASSRISGAATDTQYF

d_call: .
v_call: TRBV18
j_call: TRBJ2-7
clone_size: .
cdr3_nt: TGTGCCAGCTCAAAGGACAAGAGGCCATACGAGCAGTACTTC
cdr3_aa: CASSKDKRPYEQYF

d_call: TRBD1
v_call: TRBV12-3/TRBV12-4
j_call: TRBJ2-3
clone_size: few
cdr3_nt: TGTGCCAGCAGCCCCGGACAGGGAAGGGGCACAGATACGCAGTATTTT
cdr3_aa: CASSPGQGRGTDTQYF